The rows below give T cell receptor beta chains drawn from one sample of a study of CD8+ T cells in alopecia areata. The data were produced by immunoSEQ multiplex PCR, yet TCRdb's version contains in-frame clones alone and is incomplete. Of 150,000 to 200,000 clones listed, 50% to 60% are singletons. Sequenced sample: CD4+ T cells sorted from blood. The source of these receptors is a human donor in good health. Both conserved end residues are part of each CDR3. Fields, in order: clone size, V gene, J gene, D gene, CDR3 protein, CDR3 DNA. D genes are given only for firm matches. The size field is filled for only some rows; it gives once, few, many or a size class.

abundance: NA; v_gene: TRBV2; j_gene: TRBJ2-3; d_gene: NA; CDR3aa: CASSVADITDTQYF; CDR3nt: TGTGCCAGCAGTGTTGCGGACATCACAGATACGCAGTATTTT
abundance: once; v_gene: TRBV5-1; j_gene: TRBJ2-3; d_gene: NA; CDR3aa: CASSQIVGRTDTQYF; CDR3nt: TGCGCCAGCAGCCAAATTGTGGGGCGCACAGATACGCAGTATTTT
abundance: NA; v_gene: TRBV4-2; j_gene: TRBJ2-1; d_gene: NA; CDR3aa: CASSQPGQDNEQFF; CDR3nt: TGTGCCAGCAGCCAGCCGGGACAAGACAATGAGCAGTTCTTC
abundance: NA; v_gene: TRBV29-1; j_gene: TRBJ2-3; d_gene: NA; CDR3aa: CSVEARGRGSDTQYF; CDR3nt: TGCAGCGTTGAAGCACGGGGAAGGGGGTCAGATACGCAGTATTTT
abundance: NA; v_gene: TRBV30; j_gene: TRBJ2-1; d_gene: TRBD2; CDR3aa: CAWNMGGAYNEQFF; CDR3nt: TGTGCCTGGAATATGGGAGGGGCATACAATGAGCAGTTCTTC
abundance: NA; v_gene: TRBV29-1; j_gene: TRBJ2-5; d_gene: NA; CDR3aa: CSAQREAWETQYF; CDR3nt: TGCAGCGCCCAGAGGGAGGCGTGGGAGACCCAGTACTTC
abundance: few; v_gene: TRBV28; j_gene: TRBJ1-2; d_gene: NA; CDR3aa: CASSLRQPPGYTF; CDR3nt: TGTGCCAGCAGTTTAAGGCAGCCGCCTGGCTACACCTTC
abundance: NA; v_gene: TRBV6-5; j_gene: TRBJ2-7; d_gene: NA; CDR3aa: CASSGASYEQYF; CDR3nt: TGTGCCAGCAGCGGGGCCTCCTACGAGCAGTACTTC
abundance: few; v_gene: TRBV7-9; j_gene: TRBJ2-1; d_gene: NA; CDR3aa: CASSRDPSSYNEQFF; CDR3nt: TGTGCCAGCAGCCGGGACCCAAGCTCCTACAATGAGCAGTTCTTC
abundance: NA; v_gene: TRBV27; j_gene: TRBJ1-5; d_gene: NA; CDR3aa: CASSFGGGAQHF; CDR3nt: TGTGCCAGCAGTTTTGGGGGAGGGGCCCAGCATTTT
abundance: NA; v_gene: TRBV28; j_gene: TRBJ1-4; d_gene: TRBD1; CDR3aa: CASSSPAGTGHFATNEKLFF; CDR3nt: TGTGCCAGCAGTTCCCCAGCGGGGACAGGACATTTTGCAACTAATGAAAAACTGTTTTTT
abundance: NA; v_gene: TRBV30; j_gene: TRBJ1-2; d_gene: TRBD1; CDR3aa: CAWSSSGQGAPFGYGYTF; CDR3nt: TGTGCCTGGAGTAGCTCGGGACAGGGGGCGCCGTTCGGCTATGGCTACACCTTC
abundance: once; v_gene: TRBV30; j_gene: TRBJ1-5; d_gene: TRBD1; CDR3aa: CAWNQGDQPQHF; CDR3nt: TGTGCCTGGAACCAGGGGGATCAGCCCCAGCATTTT
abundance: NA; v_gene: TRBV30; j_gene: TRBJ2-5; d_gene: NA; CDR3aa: CAWSRGTTPSETQYF; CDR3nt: TGTGCCTGGAGCAGGGGGACTACGCCTTCAGAGACCCAGTACTTC
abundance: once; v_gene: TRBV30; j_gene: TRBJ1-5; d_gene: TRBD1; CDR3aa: CAWTGQGMQPQHF; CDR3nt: TGTGCCTGGACGGGACAGGGGATGCAGCCCCAGCATTTT
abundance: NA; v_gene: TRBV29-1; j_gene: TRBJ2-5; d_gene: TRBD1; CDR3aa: CSVWTGGGAETQYF; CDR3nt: TGCAGCGTTTGGACAGGGGGTGGTGCGGAGACCCAGTACTTC
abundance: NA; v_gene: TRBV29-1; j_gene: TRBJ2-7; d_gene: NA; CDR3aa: CSVAYGPYEQYF; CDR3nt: TGCAGCGTTGCTTACGGTCCCTACGAGCAGTACTTC
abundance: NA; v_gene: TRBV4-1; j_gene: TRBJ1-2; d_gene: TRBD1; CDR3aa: CASSPQGAPNYGYTF; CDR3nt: TGCGCCAGCAGCCCACAGGGGGCCCCTAACTATGGCTACACCTTC
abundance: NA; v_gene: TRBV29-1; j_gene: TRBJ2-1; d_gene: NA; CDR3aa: CSVDPSVRGEQFF; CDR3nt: TGCAGCGTTGATCCCAGCGTTCGGGGTGAGCAGTTCTTC
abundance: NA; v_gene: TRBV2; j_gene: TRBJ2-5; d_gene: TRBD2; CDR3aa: CTGTSGSSETQYF; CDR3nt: TGTACCGGCACTAGCGGGAGTTCGGAGACCCAGTACTTC
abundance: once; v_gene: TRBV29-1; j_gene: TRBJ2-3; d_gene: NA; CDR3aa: CSTDPRGTDTQYF; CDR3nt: TGCAGCACCGATCCCCGGGGCACAGATACGCAGTATTTT
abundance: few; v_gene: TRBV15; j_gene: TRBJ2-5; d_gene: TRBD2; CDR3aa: CATAWGTSGRETQYF; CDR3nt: TGTGCCACAGCCTGGGGGACTAGCGGTCGAGAGACCCAGTACTTC
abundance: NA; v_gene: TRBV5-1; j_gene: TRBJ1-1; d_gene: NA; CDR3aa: CASSLAPGNTEAFF; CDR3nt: TGCGCCAGCAGCTTGGCGCCAGGCAACACTGAAGCTTTCTTT
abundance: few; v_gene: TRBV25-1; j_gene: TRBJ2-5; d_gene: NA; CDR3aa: CASSESGRGQETQYF; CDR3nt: TGTGCCAGCAGTGAATCAGGCAGGGGCCAAGAGACCCAGTACTTC
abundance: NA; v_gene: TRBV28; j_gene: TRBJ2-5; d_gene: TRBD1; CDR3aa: CASSWGQPKETQYF; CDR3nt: TGTGCCAGCAGTTGGGGACAGCCAAAAGAGACCCAGTACTTC
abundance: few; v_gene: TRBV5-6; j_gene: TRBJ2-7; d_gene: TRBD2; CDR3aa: CASSHSGPDYEQYF; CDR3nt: TGTGCCAGCAGCCATAGCGGGCCAGACTACGAGCAGTACTTC
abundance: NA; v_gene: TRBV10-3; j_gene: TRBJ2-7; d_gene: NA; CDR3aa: CATSIGGASYEQYF; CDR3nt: TGTGCCACCTCCATTGGGGGAGCCTCCTACGAGCAGTACTTC
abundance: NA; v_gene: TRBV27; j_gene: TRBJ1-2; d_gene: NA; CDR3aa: CASSLGQPTQVYGYTF; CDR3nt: TGTGCCAGCAGTCTTGGACAGCCGACTCAGGTCTATGGCTACACCTTC
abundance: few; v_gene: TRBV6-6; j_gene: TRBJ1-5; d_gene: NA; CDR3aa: CASSYGSGDQPQHF; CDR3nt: TGTGCCAGCAGTTACGGTTCAGGGGATCAGCCCCAGCATTTT
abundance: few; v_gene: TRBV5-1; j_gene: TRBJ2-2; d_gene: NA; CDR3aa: CASSGDTGELFF; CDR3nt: TGCGCCAGCAGCGGGGACACCGGGGAGCTGTTTTTT
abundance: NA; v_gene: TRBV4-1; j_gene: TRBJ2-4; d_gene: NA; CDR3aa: CASSQDIAKNIQYF; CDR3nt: TGCGCCAGCAGCCAAGACATAGCCAAAAACATTCAGTACTTC
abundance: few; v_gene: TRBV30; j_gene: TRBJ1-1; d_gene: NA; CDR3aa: CAWGRNTEAFF; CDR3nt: TGTGCCTGGGGGAGGAACACTGAAGCTTTCTTT
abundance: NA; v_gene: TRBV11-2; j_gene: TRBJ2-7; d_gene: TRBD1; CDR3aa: CASSLDLPGTGQGEQYF; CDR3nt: TGTGCCAGCAGCTTAGACCTCCCCGGGACAGGACAAGGCGAGCAGTACTTC
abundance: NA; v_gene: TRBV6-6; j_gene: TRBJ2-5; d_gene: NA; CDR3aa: CATSRGGIETQYF; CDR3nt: TGTGCCACCTCCCGAGGGGGTATAGAGACCCAGTACTTC
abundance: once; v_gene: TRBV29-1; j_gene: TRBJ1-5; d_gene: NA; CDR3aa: CSARSSNQPQHF; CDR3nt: TGCAGCGCACGGTCCAGCAATCAGCCCCAGCATTTT
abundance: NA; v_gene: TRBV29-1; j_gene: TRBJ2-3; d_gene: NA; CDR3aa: CSVGGGSVSTDTQYF; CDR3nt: TGCAGCGTGGGGGGTGGAAGCGTCAGCACAGATACGCAGTATTTT
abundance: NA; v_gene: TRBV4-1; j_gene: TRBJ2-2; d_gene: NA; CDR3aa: CASSQGGSTGELFF; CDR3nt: TGCGCCAGCAGCCAAGGGGGGTCCACCGGGGAGCTGTTTTTT
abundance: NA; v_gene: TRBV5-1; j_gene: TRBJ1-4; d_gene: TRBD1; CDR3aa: CASSLGATGTNEKLFF; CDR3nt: TGCGCCAGCAGCTTGGGGGCGACAGGGACTAATGAAAAACTGTTTTTT
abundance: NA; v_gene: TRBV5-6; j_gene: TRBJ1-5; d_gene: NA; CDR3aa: CASSLRSLSNQPQHF; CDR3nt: TGTGCCAGCAGCTTGAGGAGTCTTAGCAATCAGCCCCAGCATTTT
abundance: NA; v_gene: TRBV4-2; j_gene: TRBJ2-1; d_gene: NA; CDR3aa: CASSQDKGSGNEQFF; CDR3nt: TGTGCCAGCAGCCAAGATAAGGGGTCTGGCAATGAGCAGTTCTTC
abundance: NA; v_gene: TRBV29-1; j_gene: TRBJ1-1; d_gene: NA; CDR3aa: CSVERVNTEAFF; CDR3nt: TGCAGCGTTGAACGCGTGAACACTGAAGCTTTCTTT
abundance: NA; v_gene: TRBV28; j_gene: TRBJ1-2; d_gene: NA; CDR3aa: CASSPRYSRGQGIPSGYTF; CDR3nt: TGTGCCAGCAGTCCTAGGTATTCGAGGGGCCAGGGGATCCCTAGTGGCTACACCTTC
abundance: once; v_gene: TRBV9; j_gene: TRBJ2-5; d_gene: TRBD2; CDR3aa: CASSVYGRADQETQYF; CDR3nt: TGTGCCAGCAGCGTATACGGGAGGGCCGACCAAGAGACCCAGTACTTC
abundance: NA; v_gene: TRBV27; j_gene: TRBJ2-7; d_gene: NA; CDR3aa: CASRRVHSYEQYF; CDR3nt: TGTGCCAGCAGGCGGGTCCACTCCTACGAGCAGTACTTC
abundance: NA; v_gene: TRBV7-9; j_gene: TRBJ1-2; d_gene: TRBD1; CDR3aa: CASSLRFSRPQQGADGYTF; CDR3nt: TGTGCCAGCAGCTTAAGGTTTTCCCGACCACAACAGGGGGCAGATGGCTACACCTTC
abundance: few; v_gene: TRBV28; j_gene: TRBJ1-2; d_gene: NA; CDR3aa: CASSFSRGGYGYTF; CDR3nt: TGTGCCAGCAGTTTTTCCAGGGGAGGATATGGCTACACCTTC
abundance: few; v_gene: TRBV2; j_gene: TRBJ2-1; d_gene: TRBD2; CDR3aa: CASTAGGVLNEQFF; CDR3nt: TGTGCCAGCACGGCGGGAGGCGTCCTCAATGAGCAGTTCTTC
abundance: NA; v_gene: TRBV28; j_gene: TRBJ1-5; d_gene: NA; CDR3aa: CASRLRDTRNQPQHF; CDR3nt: TGTGCCAGCAGGCTTAGGGACACCCGCAATCAGCCCCAGCATTTT
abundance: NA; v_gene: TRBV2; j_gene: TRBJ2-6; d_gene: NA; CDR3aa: CASSEKGTGANVLTF; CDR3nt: TGTGCCAGCAGTGAAAAGGGGACTGGGGCCAACGTCCTGACTTTC
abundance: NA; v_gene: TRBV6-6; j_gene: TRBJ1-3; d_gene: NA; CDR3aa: CASRVRGNTIYF; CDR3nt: TGTGCCAGCAGGGTGCGAGGAAACACCATATATTTT